This T cell receptor beta chain was obtained from a study of T cell responses to AZD1222 COVID-19 vaccine. Points from the study as a whole: Mapped onto spike, vaccine-associated CD4 TCRs spanned it and were dominant at 160-218 and 743-854.

Here immunoSEQ multiplex PCR was the method, and the copy in TCRdb shows in-frame clones only, minus some. This table has 150,000 to 200,000 clones, approximately 90% appearing once. As concerns this clone: What it binds is not known.

The CDR3 is made up of 16 amino acids. V was pared by 0 bases and J by 1 base, with 2 bases of the junction left unmatched. Germline V gives CDR1 SGHDT, CDR2 YYEEEE. This receptor was obtained from an adult who received the AZD1222 COVID-19 vaccine. This specimen consisted of peripheral blood, obtained 28 days after the second AZD1222 dose. The chain is built from TRBV5-6 and TRBJ2-2; 8 bases match TRBD1. The CDR3 bases are TGTGCCAGCAGCTTGGGCGGGACAGGGAACACCGGGGAGCTGTTTTTT. This encodes CASSLGGTGNTGELFF.